Listed below are T cell receptor beta chains from one sample, sequenced in a study of T cell repertoires in cytomegalovirus infection. TCRdb itself ran the reads through MiXCR, one entry per CDR3 protein. The sample includes 150,000 to 200,000 distinct CDR3 sequences, 28% of them seen just once. Sequenced sample: PBMCs. The receptors originated from a human donor in good health (CMV status not recorded). Some clones in this sample may be carry-over from other donors' samples. CDR3s include the opening cysteine and the closing phenylalanine or tryptophan. D genes are given only for firm matches. Size values are once, few and many counts, or a class for expanded clones, and some rows have none.

D gene,CDR3 length,J gene,clone size,V gene,CDR3 protein,CDR3 DNA
-,13,TRBJ2-2,once,TRBV6-5,CASGLPPVRELFF,TGTGCCAGCGGGTTGCCACCTGTACGGGAGCTGTTTTTT
-,15,TRBJ2-3,many,TRBV11-2,CASSLDRGPADTQYF,TGTGCCAGCAGCTTAGATCGCGGGCCAGCAGATACGCAGTATTTT
-,15,TRBJ2-1,few,TRBV12-3/TRBV12-4,CASSQDRSSYNEQFF,TGTGCCAGCAGTCAAGACAGGAGCTCCTACAATGAGCAGTTCTTC
TRBD1,13,TRBJ2-1,many,TRBV5-5,CASSSTGYNEQFF,TGTGCCAGCAGCTCGACAGGGTACAATGAGCAGTTCTTC
-,11,TRBJ1-1,-,TRBV29-1,CSVVWDTEAFF,TGCAGCGTTGTGTGGGACACTGAAGCTTTCTTT
-,16,TRBJ2-2,-,TRBV6-5,CASSWDTLAGTGELFF,TGTGCCAGCAGTTGGGACACGCTCGCTGGGACCGGGGAGCTGTTTTTT
-,16,TRBJ2-2,-,TRBV19,CASSMVRGQTSGELFF,TGTGCCAGTAGTATGGTCCGGGGACAAACCAGCGGGGAGCTGTTTTTT
-,18,TRBJ2-4,-,TRBV2,CASKPTGRDGGAKNIQYF,TGTGCCAGCAAACCGACAGGGCGTGATGGAGGGGCCAAAAACATTCAGTACTTC
-,13,TRBJ2-5,many,TRBV12-3/TRBV12-4,CASSLRYQETQYF,TGTGCCAGCAGTTTGAGGTACCAAGAGACCCAGTACTTC
TRBD2,18,TRBJ2-3,few,TRBV12-3/TRBV12-4,CASSLLAGGPTATDTQYF,TGTGCCAGCAGCCTCCTAGCGGGGGGCCCGACGGCCACAGATACGCAGTATTTT
-,17,TRBJ2-7,-,TRBV19,CASSPRRERDSSYEQYF,TGTGCCAGTAGTCCCCGAAGGGAGCGGGACAGCTCCTACGAGCAGTACTTC
-,13,TRBJ1-1,many,TRBV7-2,CATEWGANTEAFF,TGTGCCACCGAATGGGGGGCTAACACTGAAGCTTTCTTT
TRBD2,17,TRBJ2-2,few,TRBV7-2,CASSTGLGGGITGELFF,TGTGCCAGCAGCACGGGACTTGGCGGGGGGATCACCGGGGAGCTGTTTTTT
-,15,TRBJ2-1,few,TRBV13,CASSLEAGHYNEQFF,TGTGCCAGCAGCTTAGAGGCGGGCCACTACAATGAGCAGTTCTTC
-,12,TRBJ1-2,-,TRBV6-5,CASMGARDGYTF,TGTGCCAGCATGGGGGCGCGAGATGGCTACACCTTC
-,16,TRBJ1-5,-,TRBV4-1,CASSQEGGNVDQPQHF,TGCGCCAGCAGCCAAGAGGGGGGGAACGTCGATCAGCCCCAGCATTTT
TRBD2,16,TRBJ2-1,-,TRBV5-6,CASSPRRAGPQGEQFF,TGTGCCAGCAGCCCCCGGAGAGCGGGGCCCCAGGGTGAGCAGTTCTTC
TRBD1,17,TRBJ2-2,few,TRBV7-2,CASSLERDRVNTGELFF,TGTGCCAGCAGCTTAGAGAGGGACAGGGTAAACACCGGGGAGCTGTTTTTT
TRBD2,15,TRBJ2-3,-,TRBV7-6,CASSLVTGGTGTQYF,TGTGCCAGCAGCTTGGTTACGGGGGGGACGGGTACGCAGTATTTT
-,14,TRBJ1-2,-,TRBV19,CASREEFRDAGYTF,TGTGCCAGTAGGGAAGAGTTCAGGGATGCTGGCTACACCTTC
-,13,TRBJ2-3,few,TRBV7-9,CASSPRDTDTQYF,TGTGCCAGCAGCCCCCGAGACACAGATACGCAGTATTTT
-,12,TRBJ2-5,-,TRBV19,CASSINSATQYF,TGTGCCAGTAGTATCAATTCGGCGACCCAGTACTTC
-,14,TRBJ1-3,few,TRBV28,CASSSPVPGNTIYF,TGTGCCAGCAGTTCCCCGGTGCCTGGAAACACCATATATTTT
-,14,TRBJ1-2,many,TRBV7-2,CASSLSIESYGYTF,TGTGCCAGCAGCTTGTCTATTGAGTCTTATGGCTACACCTTC
-,12,TRBJ2-3,many,TRBV7-2,CASSFRADTQYF,TGTGCCAGCAGCTTTCGAGCCGATACGCAGTATTTT
TRBD1,17,TRBJ2-6,few,TRBV11-2,CASSSRDSGSGANVLTF,TGTGCCAGCAGCTCCCGGGACAGCGGCTCTGGGGCCAACGTCCTGACTTTC
-,15,TRBJ2-5,-,TRBV10-3,CASGGRGSSQETQYF,TGTGCCTCTGGGGGTCGGGGATCCAGTCAAGAGACCCAGTACTTC